This T cell receptor beta chain is drawn from a study of coeliac disease. Trimming took 0 bases from V and 0 from J, leaving 12 bases between them. The CDR3 consists of 17 residues. Germline V gives CDR1 LGHNA, CDR2 YNFKEQ. Repertoires were generated with immunoSEQ multiplex PCR, while TCRdb's copy carries only in-frame clones and drops some. The data show over 2,500 clones, less than 55% seen once. Study-level results: Lower clonality than controls marked TRB and TRG repertoires from active celiac intraepithelial and lamina propria samples.

Note on this clone: Its antigen is unidentified.

Material for sequencing was intraepithelial lymphocytes from the gut. This receptor was taken from a man aged 50 or older with active celiac disease. The chain uses TRBV4-2 and TRBJ2-4; a weak D match, TRBD2 (5 bases). CDR3 region: CASSQDYSGKAKNIQYF. The DNA of the CDR3 is TGTGCCAGCAGCCAAGATTACAGCGGCAAAGCCAAAAACATTCAGTACTTC.